This TCR beta chain comes out of a study of regulatory T cells in long-lasting Graves disease. The CDR3 is made up of 12 amino acids. CDR1 MDHEN and CDR2 SYDVKM come from the germline V gene. Combining iRepertoire HTBI primers with Arm-PCR of CDR3 regions, the authors built TCR beta libraries. TCRdb recomputed calls from the multiplex PCR reads with MiXCR, one row per CDR3 protein. The data hold 400,000 to 500,000 distinct CDR3 sequences, with roughly 15% observed a single time. Time point meaning: newly diagnosed GD, antithyroid drugs for less than 3 months. Generation of the TCR library employed RNA extracted from PBMCs. The authors drew patients from an endocrinology department in Xi'an, China. This clonotype was seen a few times. A read error may be the cause here, since a much bigger clone is one base away. These data are also associated with another study on T cells in Graves' hyperthyroidism and ophthalmopathy. As that report states: Graves' hyperthyroidism was deemed stable given no ophthalmopathy progression within 18 months. Clonotypes that were expanded in thyroid above 0.001 mostly appeared in blood too.

The TCR sequence derives from a woman aged 18 to 35 with Graves disease. Sequenced material: peripheral blood mononuclear cells (PBMCs), taken at new diagnosis, from a patient treated with antithyroid drugs. The rearrangement uses TRBV28 and TRBJ2-5, with D unresolved. The CDR3 loop reads CASSSIREAQYF. CDR3 DNA: TGTGCCAGCAGTTCCATCCGAGAGGCCCAGTACTTC.